The clone carrying this T cell receptor beta chain was seen a handful of times. The record originates from a study of early T cells in non-severe SARS-CoV-2 infection. Unique molecular identifiers (one per individual cDNA molecule) were attached. TCRdb used MiXCR to reprocess the 5' RACE reads, holding one entry per CDR3 protein. Of around 76,000 distinct CDR3 sequences detected, around 15% appear once; the ten largest clones hold around 3.6%. V lost 5 bases and J lost 4; bases outside the gene matches: 11. The CDR3 has 17 residues. Germline CDR1 is SSHAT and CDR2 is FNYEAQ (reference sequence). The chain uses TRBV7-7 and TRBJ2-2; TRBD2 matches at 9 bases. This material consisted of whole blood, taken at baseline. This sequence originates from an adult who was a healthcare worker with PCR-confirmed SARS-CoV-2 infection or an uninfected control (not recorded which). The CDR3 is CASSPFLAGVVTGELFF. The CDR3 coding sequence is TGTGCCAGCAGCCCTTTTTTAGCGGGAGTGGTCACCGGGGAGCTGTTTTTT.